The clone carrying this TCR beta chain came up a few times. The antigen remains undetermined. A universal primer site arose from template switching, and cDNA bore unique molecular identifiers. TCRdb fed the 5' RACE reads into MiXCR, producing one record per CDR3 protein. The sample lists 690,000 or so distinct CDR3 sequences, around 8.3% seen once, with more than 0.75% in the top ten. The data derive from a study of identical twins. Regarding the study as a whole: There was an excess of low generation probability in the out-of-frame alpha sequences that twins shared. In cord blood, abundant beta clonotypes had fewer insertions; memory showed no trend. Diverse VJ usage suggested most zero-insertion clonotypes were not invariant T cells.

These data also featured in a second study, about yellow fever vaccine responses in identical twins.

Material for sequencing was PBMCs. The TCR comes from a woman aged 18-29 years in good health.

The CDR3, as DNA: TGTGCCAGCACCTCGGGGGGAACTGATCAGCCCCAGCATTTT. Amino acids: CASTSGGTDQPQHF. This rearrangement joins TRBV7-2 to TRBJ1-5, with a possible D match to TRBD1 (5 bases). The CDR3 covers 14 residues. CDR1 and CDR2 from the germline V gene are SGHTA and FQGNSA. Trimming removed 7 bases at V and 5 bases at J, with 15 bases between.